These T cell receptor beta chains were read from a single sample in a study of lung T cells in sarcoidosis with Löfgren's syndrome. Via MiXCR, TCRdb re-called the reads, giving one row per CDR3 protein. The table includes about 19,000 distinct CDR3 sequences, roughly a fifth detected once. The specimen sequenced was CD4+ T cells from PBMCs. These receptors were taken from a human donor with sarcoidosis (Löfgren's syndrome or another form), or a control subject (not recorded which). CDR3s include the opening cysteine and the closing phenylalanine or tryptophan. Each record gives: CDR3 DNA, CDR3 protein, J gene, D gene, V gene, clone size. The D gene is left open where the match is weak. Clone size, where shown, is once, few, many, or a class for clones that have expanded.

DNA: TGTGCCAGCAGTTTTTGGGGGCCCTACGAGCAGTACTTC; CDR3: CASSFWGPYEQYF; J: TRBJ2-7; D: NA; V: TRBV28; size: many
DNA: TGTGCCAGCAAGGGCAGCCCATTGAAGCCTATCAATCAGCCCCAGCGCTTT; CDR3: CASKGSPLKPINQPQRF; J: TRBJ1-5; D: NA; V: TRBV6-1; size: NA
DNA: TGTGCCAGCAGTTTTAACACTGAAGCTTTCTTT; CDR3: CASSFNTEAFF; J: TRBJ1-1; D: NA; V: TRBV28; size: many
DNA: TGTGCCAGCAGTGCCGGAAATGGCTACACCTTC; CDR3: CASSAGNGYTF; J: TRBJ1-2; D: NA; V: TRBV2; size: medium-sized
DNA: TGTGCCAGCAGTTCACAGAGGAACTATGGCTACACCTTC; CDR3: CASSSQRNYGYTF; J: TRBJ1-2; D: NA; V: TRBV28; size: NA
DNA: TGTGCCAGCAGTGTTGAACAGGGTAGCAATCAGCCCCAGCATTTT; CDR3: CASSVEQGSNQPQHF; J: TRBJ1-5; D: NA; V: TRBV6-1; size: medium-sized
DNA: TGTGCCAGCAGCCACCTTAGCAGGAGTGGGACCGGGGAGCTGTTTTTT; CDR3: CASSHLSRSGTGELFF; J: TRBJ2-2; D: NA; V: TRBV3-1; size: NA
DNA: TGTGCCAGCAGTTTATGGCGGGGGGACACAGATACGCAGTATTTT; CDR3: CASSLWRGDTDTQYF; J: TRBJ2-3; D: TRBD2; V: TRBV28; size: many
DNA: TGTGCCAGCAGCTTGGACCGTCCTGTCGGAGATACGCAGTATTTT; CDR3: CASSLDRPVGDTQYF; J: TRBJ2-3; D: NA; V: TRBV11-2; size: many
DNA: TGTGCCAGCAGTTCCTCCGCAAACAGGGGACTCACTGAAGCTTTCTTT; CDR3: CASSSSANRGLTEAFF; J: TRBJ1-1; D: TRBD1; V: TRBV12-3/TRBV12-4; size: few
DNA: TGTGCCACCAAGGGACTTCGGGATTCACCCCTCCACTTT; CDR3: CATKGLRDSPLHF; J: TRBJ1-6; D: NA; V: TRBV2; size: many
DNA: TGTGCCAGCAGCCCGGTTAACAATGAGCAGTTCTTC; CDR3: CASSPVNNEQFF; J: TRBJ2-1; D: NA; V: TRBV5-4; size: many
DNA: TGTGCCAGCAGTTCCCCGGACAGGTCCTACGAGCAGTACTTC; CDR3: CASSSPDRSYEQYF; J: TRBJ2-7; D: TRBD1; V: TRBV27; size: medium-sized
DNA: TGCGCCAGCCAACAGACATCGAACACTGAAGCTTTCTTT; CDR3: CASQQTSNTEAFF; J: TRBJ1-1; D: NA; V: TRBV5-1; size: many
DNA: TGTGCCAGCAGTTCTTTCAGGACAGTCGCTTACGAGCAGTACTTC; CDR3: CASSSFRTVAYEQYF; J: TRBJ2-7; D: NA; V: TRBV28; size: many
DNA: TGTGCCAGCAGCCCCTGGGGGGGGAAAACCTACGAGCAGTACTTC; CDR3: CASSPWGGKTYEQYF; J: TRBJ2-7; D: TRBD2; V: TRBV3-1; size: many
DNA: TGTGCCAGTAGTATGGTGGACAGCACGAACACTGAAGCTTTCTTT; CDR3: CASSMVDSTNTEAFF; J: TRBJ1-1; D: NA; V: TRBV19; size: NA
DNA: TGCAGTGCCCGTCTGAGCGGGAGTAGAGGCAATGAGCAGTTCTTC; CDR3: CSARLSGSRGNEQFF; J: TRBJ2-1; D: TRBD2; V: TRBV20-1; size: medium-sized
DNA: TGTGCCAGCAGTTTGGCGGGAGGGCTCTCTGGGGCCAACGTCCTGACTTTC; CDR3: CASSLAGGLSGANVLTF; J: TRBJ2-6; D: TRBD2; V: TRBV28; size: many
DNA: TGTGCCAGCAGTTTAGGGACGGGTCGGGACGCTTACACTGAAGCTTTCTTT; CDR3: CASSLGTGRDAYTEAFF; J: TRBJ1-1; D: NA; V: TRBV12-3/TRBV12-4; size: many
DNA: TGTGCCAGCTCACCACGGAACATGCAGGAGACCCAGTACTTC; CDR3: CASSPRNMQETQYF; J: TRBJ2-5; D: NA; V: TRBV18; size: many
DNA: TGTGCCAGCAGCTTAGTTGTGGGGGTGTCCTACAATGAGCAGTTCTTC; CDR3: CASSLVVGVSYNEQFF; J: TRBJ2-1; D: NA; V: TRBV7-9; size: many
DNA: TGCGCCAGCAGTGAACCGGGACAGGCCTACGAGCAGTACTTC; CDR3: CASSEPGQAYEQYF; J: TRBJ2-7; D: TRBD1; V: TRBV5-1; size: many
DNA: TGTGCCAGCAGCTTAAAGGAGACTAGACACTCTGAGCAGTTCTTC; CDR3: CASSLKETRHSEQFF; J: TRBJ2-1; D: NA; V: TRBV7-9; size: many
DNA: TGTGCCAGTAGTCCGCGACAGGGAGGAACTGAAGCTTTCTTT; CDR3: CASSPRQGGTEAFF; J: TRBJ1-1; D: TRBD1; V: TRBV19; size: many
DNA: TGTGCCAGCAGCCAAGGGGGGGAGAATCAGGAGACCCAGTACTTC; CDR3: CASSQGGENQETQYF; J: TRBJ2-5; D: NA; V: TRBV4-2; size: few
DNA: TGTGCCAGCAGGCGAGGGACTAGCGGAACTTACAATGAGCAGTTCTTC; CDR3: CASRRGTSGTYNEQFF; J: TRBJ2-1; D: TRBD2; V: TRBV7-6; size: many
DNA: TGTGCCAGCAGTGCAAACCACCGCACTGAAGCTTTCTTT; CDR3: CASSANHRTEAFF; J: TRBJ1-1; D: NA; V: TRBV6-1; size: medium-sized
DNA: TGTGCCAGCAGCGGATCGACAGCTCCGAACACCGGGGAGCTGTTTTTT; CDR3: CASSGSTAPNTGELFF; J: TRBJ2-2; D: NA; V: TRBV7-6; size: many